The source of this T cell receptor beta chain is a study of shared clonotypes between healthy human individuals. Profiled with immunoSEQ multiplex PCR; TCRdb holds only in-frame clones, not every one. The sample carries about 2.5 million clones, around 90% recorded once. Sequences were obtained from naive CD4+ T cells from PBMCs. The sample's subset: CD45RA+ positively selected. The receptor comes from a young man in good health. Some clones in this sample may be carry-over from other donors' samples.

CDR3 loop: CAWRRALNTGELFF. Written as DNA, the CDR3 is TGTGCCTGGAGGAGGGCACTAAACACCGGGGAGCTGTTTTTT. The chain couples TRBV30 to TRBJ2-2; a weak D match, TRBD2 (5 bases). Germline CDR1 GTSNPN, CDR2 SVGIG (reference sequence). Trimming removed 3 bases from V and 2 bases from J, with 10 bases in between. This CDR3 has 14 amino acids. Variable domain in full (rest from reference TRBV30 and TRBJ2-2): SQTIHQWPATLVQPVGSPLSLECTVEGTSNPNLYWYRQAAGRGLQLLFYSVGIGQISSEVPQNLSASRPQDRQFILSSKKLLLSDSGFYLCAWRRALNTGELFFGEGSRLTVL.